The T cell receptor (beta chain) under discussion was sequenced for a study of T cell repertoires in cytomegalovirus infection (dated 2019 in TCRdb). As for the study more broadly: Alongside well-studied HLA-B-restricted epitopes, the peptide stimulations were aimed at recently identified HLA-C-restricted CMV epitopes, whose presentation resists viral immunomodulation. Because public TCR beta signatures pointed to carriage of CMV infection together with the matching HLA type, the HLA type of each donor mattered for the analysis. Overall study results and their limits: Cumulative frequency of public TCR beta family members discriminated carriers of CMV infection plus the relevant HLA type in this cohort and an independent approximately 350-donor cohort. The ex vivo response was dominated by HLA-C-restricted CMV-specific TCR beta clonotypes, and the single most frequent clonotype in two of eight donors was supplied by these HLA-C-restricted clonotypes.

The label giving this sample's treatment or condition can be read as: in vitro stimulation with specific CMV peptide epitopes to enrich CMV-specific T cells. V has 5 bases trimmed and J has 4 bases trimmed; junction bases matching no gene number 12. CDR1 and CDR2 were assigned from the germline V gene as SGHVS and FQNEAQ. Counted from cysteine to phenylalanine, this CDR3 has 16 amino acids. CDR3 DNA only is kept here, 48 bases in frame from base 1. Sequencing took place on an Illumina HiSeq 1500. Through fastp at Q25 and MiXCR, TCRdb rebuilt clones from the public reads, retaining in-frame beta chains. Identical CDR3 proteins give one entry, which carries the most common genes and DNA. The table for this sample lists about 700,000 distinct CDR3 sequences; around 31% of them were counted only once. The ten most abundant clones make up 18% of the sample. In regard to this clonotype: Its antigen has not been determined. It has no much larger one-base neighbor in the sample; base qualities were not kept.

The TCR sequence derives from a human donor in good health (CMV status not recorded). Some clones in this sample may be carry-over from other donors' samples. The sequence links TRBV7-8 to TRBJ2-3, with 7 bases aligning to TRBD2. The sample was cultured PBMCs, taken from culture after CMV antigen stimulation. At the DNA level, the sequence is TGTGCCAGCAGCCCACCCGCGCCAGCGGGACCAGATACGCAGTATTTT. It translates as CASSPPAPAGPDTQYF.